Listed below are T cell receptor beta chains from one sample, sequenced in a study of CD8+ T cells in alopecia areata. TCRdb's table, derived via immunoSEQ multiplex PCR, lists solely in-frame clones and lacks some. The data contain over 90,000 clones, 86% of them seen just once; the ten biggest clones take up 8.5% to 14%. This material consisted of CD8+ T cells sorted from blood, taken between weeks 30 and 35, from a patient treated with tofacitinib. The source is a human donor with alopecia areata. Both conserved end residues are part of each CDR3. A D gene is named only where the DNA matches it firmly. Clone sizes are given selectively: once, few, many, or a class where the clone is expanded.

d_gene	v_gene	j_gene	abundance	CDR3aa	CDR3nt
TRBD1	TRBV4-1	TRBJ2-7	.	CASSGTGRGEQYF	TGCGCCAGCAGCGGGACAGGTCGAGGCGAGCAGTACTTC
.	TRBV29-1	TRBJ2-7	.	CSVWTAGRYEQYF	TGCAGCGTCTGGACTGCAGGGAGGTACGAGCAGTACTTC
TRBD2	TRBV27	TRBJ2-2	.	CASSLLAEFNTGELFF	TGTGCCAGCAGTCTACTAGCGGAGTTTAACACCGGGGAGCTGTTTTTT
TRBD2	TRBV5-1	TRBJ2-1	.	CASSLGLAELKNEQFF	TGCGCCAGCAGCTTGGGGCTAGCGGAGCTTAAAAATGAGCAGTTCTTC
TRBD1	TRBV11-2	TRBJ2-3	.	CASSLAPPGQGPDTQYF	TGTGCCAGCAGCCTCGCTCCACCCGGACAGGGCCCAGATACGCAGTATTTT
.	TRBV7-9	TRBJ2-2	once	CASSHAGSGTGELFF	TGTGCCAGCAGCCATGCAGGGTCTGGCACCGGGGAGCTGTTTTTT
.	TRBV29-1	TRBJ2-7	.	CSVEVKGQSGSYEQYF	TGCAGCGTTGAAGTTAAAGGGCAGTCCGGCTCCTACGAGCAGTACTTC
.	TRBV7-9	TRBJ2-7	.	CASSQVGNEQYF	TGTGCCAGCAGTCAGGTCGGGAACGAGCAGTACTTC
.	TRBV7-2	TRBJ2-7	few	CASSVSYEQYF	TGTGCCAGCAGCGTCTCCTACGAGCAGTACTTC
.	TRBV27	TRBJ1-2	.	CASSHLGEDGYTF	TGTGCCAGCAGTCACCTGGGGGAGGACGGCTACACCTTC
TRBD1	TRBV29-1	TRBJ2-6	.	CSVEYRGSGANALTF	TGCAGCGTTGAGTACAGGGGCTCTGGGGCCAACGCCCTGACTTTC
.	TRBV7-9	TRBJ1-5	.	CASSLEGFGNQPQHF	TGTGCCAGCAGCCTCGAGGGGTTCGGCAATCAGCCCCAGCATTTT
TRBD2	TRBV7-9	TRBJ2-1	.	CASSSAGEIYNEQFF	TGTGCCAGCAGCTCAGCGGGGGAGATATACAATGAGCAGTTCTTC
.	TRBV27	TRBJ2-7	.	CASSLMLFGRSYEQYF	TGTGCCAGCAGTTTAATGTTGTTTGGACGGTCCTACGAGCAGTACTTC
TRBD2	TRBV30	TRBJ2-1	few	CAWAPGGNNEQFF	TGTGCCTGGGCCCCGGGGGGGAACAATGAGCAGTTCTTC
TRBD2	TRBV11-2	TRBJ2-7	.	CASTWGGDGYEQYF	TGTGCCAGCACCTGGGGGGGTGATGGCTACGAGCAGTACTTC
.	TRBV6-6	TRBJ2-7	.	CASSGYSPSTYEQYF	TGTGCCAGCAGTGGCTATTCCCCATCCACCTACGAGCAGTACTTC
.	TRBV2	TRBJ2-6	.	CASSAGTPTYSGANVLTF	TGTGCCAGCAGTGCCGGGACGCCGACTTACTCTGGGGCCAACGTCCTGACTTTC
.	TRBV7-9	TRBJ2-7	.	CASSQVSGGSAEQYF	TGTGCCAGCAGCCAGGTCAGTGGAGGTTCGGCCGAGCAGTACTTC
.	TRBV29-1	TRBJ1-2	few	CSVEGQSTNYGYTF	TGCAGCGTTGAAGGGCAGTCAACTAACTATGGCTACACCTTC